The T cell receptor beta chain described here comes from a study of T cell responses to AZD1222 COVID-19 vaccine. Study-wide results and limits: Nearly half of spike-specific TCRs reportedly target unmutated variant regions. Clonal diversity was possibly underestimated, and the donors were mostly white British, with more females.

TCRdb keeps only in-frame clones here, not all; method: immunoSEQ multiplex PCR. The sample has more than 150,000 clones, almost 95% seen once. Comment on this clone: What it binds is unknown.

The germline V gene encodes CDR1 SGHKS and CDR2 YYEKEE (reference sequence). The CDR3 extends over 15 amino acids. V was cut by 4 bases and J by 1 base, with 14 bases left in between. The sequences come from peripheral blood, collected on day 0 of AZD1222 vaccination. The V call is TRBV5-5, the J call TRBJ1-1; D might be TRBD1 (6 bases). This clonotype originated in an adult in good health. CDR3 protein: CASSLYKGGNTEAFF. Written as DNA, the CDR3 is TGTGCCAGCAGCCTGTATAAGGGGGGGAACACTGAAGCTTTCTTT.